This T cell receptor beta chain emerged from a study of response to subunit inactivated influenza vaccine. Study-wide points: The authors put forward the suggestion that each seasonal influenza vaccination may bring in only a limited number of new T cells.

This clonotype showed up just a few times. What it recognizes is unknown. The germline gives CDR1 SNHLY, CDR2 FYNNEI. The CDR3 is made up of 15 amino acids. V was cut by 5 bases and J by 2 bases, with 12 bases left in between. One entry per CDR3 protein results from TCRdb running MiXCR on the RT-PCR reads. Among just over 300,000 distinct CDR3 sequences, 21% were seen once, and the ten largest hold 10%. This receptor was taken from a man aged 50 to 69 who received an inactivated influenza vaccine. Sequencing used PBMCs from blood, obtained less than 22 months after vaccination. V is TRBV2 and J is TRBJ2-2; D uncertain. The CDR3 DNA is TGTGCCAGCAGTCGTGACATCCTTAACACCGGGGAGCTGTTTTTT. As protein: CASSRDILNTGELFF.